The TCR beta chain under discussion was sequenced for a study of radiation and T cells in renal cell carcinoma. Trimming removed 1 base from V and 6 bases from J; junction bases left unmatched: 12. The CDR3 runs 18 residues. Germline V lookup: CDR1 SGHTA, CDR2 FQGNSA. The time point here: blood 4 weeks post-SBRT, at nephrectomy. Treatment in this sample: 15 Gy SBRT to primary tumor, nephrectomy 4 weeks later. Nephrectomy followed 15 Gy stereotactic body radiation by 4 weeks. Serial blood draws occurred at baseline and 2 and 4 weeks post-SBRT. Clones were read by immunoSEQ multiplex PCR, and TCRdb kept only the in-frame ones, dropping some. This table has more than 120,000 clones, 70% to 90% appearing once.

V is TRBV7-2 and J is TRBJ2-3, with TRBD2 matching 11 bases. The source is a woman aged 45-65 years with renal cell carcinoma. The sequenced sample was blood, obtained from a patient whose treatment included radiotherapy and nephrectomy. CDR3 protein: CASSLVDLAGGPRDTQYF. Written as DNA, the CDR3 is TGTGCCAGCAGCTTAGTTGACTTAGCGGGGGGGCCGAGGGATACGCAGTATTTT.